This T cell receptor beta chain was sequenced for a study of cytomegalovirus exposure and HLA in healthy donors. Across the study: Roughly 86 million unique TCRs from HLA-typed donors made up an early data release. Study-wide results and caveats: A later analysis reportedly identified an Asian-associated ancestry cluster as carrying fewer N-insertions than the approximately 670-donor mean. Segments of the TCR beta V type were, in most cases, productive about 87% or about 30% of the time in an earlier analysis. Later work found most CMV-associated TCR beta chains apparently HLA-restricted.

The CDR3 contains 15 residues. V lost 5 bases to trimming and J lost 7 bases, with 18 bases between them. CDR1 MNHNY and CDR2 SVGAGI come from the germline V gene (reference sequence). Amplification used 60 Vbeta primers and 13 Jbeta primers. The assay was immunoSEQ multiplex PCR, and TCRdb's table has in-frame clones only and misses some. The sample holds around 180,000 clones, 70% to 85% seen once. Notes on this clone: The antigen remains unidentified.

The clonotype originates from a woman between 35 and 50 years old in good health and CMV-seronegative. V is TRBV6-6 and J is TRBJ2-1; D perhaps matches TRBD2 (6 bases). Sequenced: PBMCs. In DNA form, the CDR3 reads TGTGCCAGCAGTCGACCGGGAGAGGCAAAGAATGAGCAGTTCTTC. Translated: CASSRPGEAKNEQFF.